These 22 T cell receptor beta chains were all obtained from the same sample, sequenced in a study of blood T cells in healthy people across ages. The use of a sample-barcoded 5' primer and a J-beta primer mix characterized a second PCR of about 7 to 12 cycles. TCRdb reprocessed the 5' RACE reads with MiXCR, giving one entry per CDR3 protein. Here the sample spans 1.5 million to 2 million distinct CDR3 sequences, 28% being singletons. The sample consisted of blood. All receptors come from a woman aged 25 to 39 in good health.

This clonotype was recorded only once. V gene TRBV11-2 combines with J gene TRBJ2-1, with a weak D call TRBD2 (5 bases). CDR3 size: 13 residues. With 5 bases removed from V and 8 bases from J, the gap between germline ends came to 13 bases. Germline V gene lookup returns CDR1 SGHAT and CDR2 FQNNGV. The CDR3 region has the DNA TGTGCCAGCAGCCCGATAACTAGTTATGAGCAGTTCTTC. Its protein is CASSPITSYEQFF.

Points on this clonotype: It differs at one base from a far larger clone, so likely a read error. The chain joins TRBV12-3 or TRBV12-4 to TRBJ2-5; D not resolved. CDR3 length equals 12 residues. The CDR3 DNA reads TGTGCCAGCAGGGGTAGACAAGAGACCCAGGACTTC. It yields the protein CASRGRQETQDF.

This clonotype was observed a single time. A read error may produce the germline difference seen at one junction end. The chain carries TRBV4-3 and TRBJ2-1; tentative D call: TRBD2 (5 bases). This CDR3 is built from 15 residues. CDR1 and CDR2 from the germline V gene are LGHNA and YSLEER. The CDR3 region has the DNA TGCGCCGGCAGCCAAGATCGTCCTAGCACTAATGAGCAGTTCTTC. Translating gives CAGSQDRPSTNEQFF.

This clonotype was counted between two and nine times. The chain couples TRBV7-9 to TRBJ2-3; 9 nucleotides align to TRBD2. CDR3 size: 15 residues. From germline, CDR1 is SEHNR and CDR2 FQNEAQ (reference sequence). V dropped 4 bases and J dropped 3; count of bases not matched to a gene: 5. CDR3 sequence reads: CASSSHAGGTDTQYF. CDR3 nucleotide sequence: TGTGCCAGCAGCTCTCATGCGGGAGGGACAGATACGCAGTATTTT.

This clonotype was picked up a small number of times. The V and J genes are TRBV6-2 or TRBV6-3 and TRBJ2-7; D may be TRBD2 (6 bases). The CDR3 loop spans 16 amino acids. Trimming removed 4 bases at V and 3 bases at J, with 19 bases between. From germline, CDR1 is MNHEY and CDR2 SVGEGT. The CDR3 nucleotides are TGTGCCAGCAGTTCAAAGACCTCCGGGAGAAACTACGAGCAGTACTTC. Its translation: CASSSKTSGRNYEQYF.

This clonotype was detected only once. The V and J genes are TRBV5-1 and TRBJ2-3, with 7 bases fitting TRBD1. This CDR3 comprises 15 residues. With 0 bases clipped from V and 9 bases from J, the junction kept 10 bases outside the gene matches. In germline, CDR1 is SGHRS, CDR2 YFSETQ. The CDR3 region has the DNA TGCGCCAGCAGCTTGGACAGGGGCCAAGGAAGAACGCAGTATTTT. Its protein is CASSLDRGQGRTQYF.

The V call is TRBV20-1, the J call TRBJ2-1; D is undetermined. Between the trimmed V and J ends, which lost 4 bases and 7 bases, there was a span of 17 bases. The CDR3 totals 14 residues. Germline values: CDR1 DFQATT, CDR2 SNEGSKA (reference sequence). This CDR3 reads CSAIRSDRVNEQFF. CDR3 nucleotides: TGCAGTGCTATAAGAAGTGATAGGGTAAATGAGCAGTTCTTC.

There are many counts of this clonotype. The rearrangement links TRBV5-1 to TRBJ2-3; no clear D. CDR1 SGHRS and CDR2 YFSETQ come from the germline V gene. Deletions cut 4 bases from V and 2 bases from J, with 8 bases between. This CDR3 has 13 amino acids. CDR3 region: CASSGEPTDTQYF. CDR3 sequence (DNA): TGCGCCAGCAGCGGCGAACCCACAGATACGCAGTATTTT.

The chain uses TRBV7-3 and TRBJ2-1; D possibly corresponds to TRBD2 (6 bases). Germline assignment: CDR1 SGHTA and CDR2 FQGTGA. The CDR3 has 12 residues. Trimming took off 5 bases at V and 12 bases at J, with 14 bases between the two ends. The chain's CDR3 is CASSGGGAGQFF. DNA of the CDR3: TGTGCCAGCAGCGGCGGAGGGGCGGGGCAGTTCTTC. Filled out from reference TRBV7-3 and TRBJ2-1, the complete variable domain reads GAGVSQTPSNKVTEKGKYVELRCDPISGHTALYWYRQSLGQGPEFLIYFQGTGAADDSGLPNDRFFAVRPEGSVSTLKIQRTERGDSAVYLCASSGGGAGQFFGPGTRLTVL.

This clonotype appeared a few times. The chain employs TRBV5-1 and TRBJ1-2; the D gene is possibly TRBD1 (5 bases). The CDR3 covers 12 residues. Per germline, CDR1 SGHRS and CDR2 YFSETQ. Trimming took off 4 bases at V and 8 bases at J, with 12 bases between the two ends. The CDR3 protein is CASSLQGVGYTF. CDR3 in DNA: TGCGCCAGCAGCCTGCAGGGTGTAGGCTACACCTTC.

The chain has TRBV28 and TRBJ1-2; D is unclear. V gave up 4 bases and J gave up 4 bases, with 10 bases separating them. The CDR3 runs to 13 residues. Germline V CDR1 and CDR2: MDHEN, SYDVKM. The CDR3 here is CASSSPELYGYTF. The CDR3 nucleotides are TGTGCCAGCAGTTCCCCGGAACTCTATGGCTACACCTTC.

The table lists this clonotype with a few counts. The chain links TRBV11-2 to TRBJ1-2; 7 nucleotides agree with TRBD1. The CDR3 length is 15 residues. The junction had 7 bases not matched to a gene; V was cut back by 1 base and J by 5 bases. CDR1 and CDR2 from the germline V gene are SGHAT and FQNNGV. CDR3 coding DNA: TGTGCCAGCAGCTTAGTCGCAGGGGGATTGTATGGCTACACCTTC. Its protein is CASSLVAGGLYGYTF.

This clonotype was detected a few times. The chain carries TRBV10-3 and TRBJ2-7; 16 bases agree with TRBD2. The CDR3 is 16 amino acids. V shed 11 bases and J 3 bases; nucleotides not matched to a gene: 10. Per germline, CDR1 ENHRY and CDR2 SYGVKD. The CDR3 loop reads CAVGGTSGGGYYEQYF. In nucleotides, the CDR3 is TGTGCCGTCGGTGGGACTAGCGGGGGGGGATACTACGAGCAGTACTTC.

V usage is TRBV20-1 and J usage is TRBJ2-7, with a tentative D call TRBD2 (6 bases). The CDR3 sequence is 12 residues long. Germline CDR1 DFQATT, CDR2 SNEGSKA (reference sequence). V was clipped by 6 bases and J by 11 bases, with 20 bases between them. DNA of the CDR3: TGCAGTGCCCGGGGGACCGCGCAAAAGGAGTACTTC. It codes for CSARGTAQKEYF.

This clonotype appeared a few times. This chain connects TRBV12-3 or TRBV12-4 to TRBJ1-5; D perhaps matches TRBD1 (5 bases). Trimming stripped 6 bases from V and 0 bases from J, with 18 bases between. The CDR3 loop spans 17 amino acids. Here the CDR3 reads CASRPRAGDYSNQPQHF. For the CDR3, the DNA is TGTGCCAGCAGACCTAGGGCGGGGGACTATAGCAATCAGCCCCAGCATTTT.

Comment on this clonotype: One base away lies a much larger clone, so this may be a sequencing read error. The chain recombines TRBV29-1 with TRBJ2-7; D might be TRBD1 (5 bases). Germline-derived CDR1 and CDR2 are SQVTM and ANQGSEA. The ends were cut back, 4 bases at V and 2 bases at J, with 15 bases in the middle. The CDR3 has 14 amino acids. The CDR3 DNA follows: TGCAGCGTTGGGGGCGGTATGAGCACCTACGAGCAGTACTTC. Translated, it gives CSVGGGMSTYEQYF.

CDR3 region: CASSLLGQLPDTQYF. CDR3 DNA: TGTGCCAGCAGCTTACTAGGGCAACTTCCAGATACGCAGTATTTT. The chain links TRBV7-2 to TRBJ2-3; D gene ambiguous. Germline V gene data show CDR1 as SGHTA and CDR2 as FQGNSA. The CDR3 length is 15 residues. Trimming pared 2 bases from V and 4 bases from J, leaving 13 bases between.

This clonotype showed up many times. J is TRBJ2-5 and V is TRBV10-2, with D unclear. V lost 8 bases to trimming and J lost 5 bases, with 12 bases between them. This CDR3 contains 12 residues. CDR1 is WSHSY and CDR2 is SAAADI in the germline V gene. The chain's CDR3 is CASGPNGETQYF. CDR3 nucleotide sequence: TGCGCCAGCGGACCAAACGGGGAGACCCAGTACTTC.

This chain connects TRBV2 to TRBJ1-4; TRBD1 matches at 8 bases. J gave up 6 bases and V 2 bases, and 2 bases lay outside the gene matches. CDR1 and CDR2 from the germline V gene are SNHLY and FYNNEI. The CDR3 sequence is 14 residues long. This CDR3 reads CASSELDRDEKLFF. The CDR3 region has the DNA TGTGCCAGCAGTGAACTGGACAGGGATGAAAAACTGTTTTTT.

J is TRBJ2-7 and V is TRBV5-1, with 9 nucleotides matching TRBD2. V lost 4 bases to trimming and J lost 6 bases; unmatched junction nucleotides: 17. CDR1 SGHRS and CDR2 YFSETQ come from the germline V gene. This CDR3 contains 17 residues. The CDR3 DNA reads TGCGCCAGCAGCCCCGATAGTTCGATTGCGGGAGGGGGCGAGCAGTACTTC. Its translation is CASSPDSSIAGGGEQYF.

This clonotype occurred many times. The J gene is TRBJ2-1, the V gene TRBV20-1, with D possibly being TRBD1 or TRBD2 (5 bases each). Germline-derived CDR1 and CDR2 are DFQATT and SNEGSKA (reference sequence). Trimming took 6 bases from V and 0 from J, leaving 15 bases between them. The CDR3 extends over 15 amino acids. CDR3 sequence reads: CSARGLLSSYNEQFF. The CDR3 coding sequence is TGCAGTGCGAGGGGCTTGCTGAGCTCCTACAATGAGCAGTTCTTC.

This chain uses TRBV20-1 with TRBJ2-1; 7 bases are shared with TRBD2. The ends lost 0 bases at V and 12 bases at J; junction bases unmatched: 8. Germline V gene data show CDR1 as DFQATT and CDR2 as SNEGSKA (reference sequence). CDR3 length: 13 amino acids. DNA for the CDR3: TGCAGTGCTAGAGAAGGTAGCGGGCTGCCGCAGTTCTTC. It specifies CSAREGSGLPQFF.